One sample yielded the 32 T cell receptor beta chains listed below, sequenced in a study. The sorted Tregs were CD4+CD25+CD127-/low cells. Using its own MiXCR run on the 5' RACE reads, TCRdb lists one record per CDR3 protein. This table has 62,000 or so distinct CDR3 sequences, approximately 26% appearing once. The specimen was tumor-infiltrating Tregs sorted from the breast tumor. The receptors were gathered from a female donor with breast cancer.

This clonotype has ten or more counts. The rearrangement joins TRBV20-1 to TRBJ1-5; D is undetermined. CDR1 is DFQATT, CDR2 SNEGSKA, per germline (reference sequence). The CDR3 has 16 residues. V shed 5 bases and J shed 7 bases, with 24 bases lying between them. The CDR3, as DNA: TGCAGTGCTGGGCCGCCCGGACGGCGTTCTGGCCAGCCCCAGCATTTT. It yields the protein CSAGPPGRRSGQPQHF.

The chain is built from TRBV2 and TRBJ1-6, with TRBD1 identical over 7 bases. Per the germline V gene, CDR1 is SNHLY and CDR2 is FYNNEI. CDR3 size: 15 residues. The J segment lost 7 bases and the V segment lost 6 bases, leaving 9 bases of the junction unmatched. Here the CDR3 DNA reads TGTGCCAGCAGGATGACAGGGCAAAGGAATTCACCCCTCCACTTT. It specifies CASRMTGQRNSPLHF.

The chain employs TRBV6-1 and TRBJ1-2; tentatively, D is TRBD1 (5 bases). Germline loops: CDR1 MNHNS, CDR2 SASEGT. The length of the CDR3 is 15 residues. Trimming stripped 1 base from V and 8 bases from J, with 17 bases between. The chain's CDR3 is CASSEGLKGWDGYTF. The CDR3 DNA follows: TGTGCCAGCAGTGAAGGCCTTAAGGGCTGGGACGGCTACACCTTC.

The sample holds one count of this clonotype. This may be a read error, as it is one base from a much larger clone. The genes are TRBV12-3 or TRBV12-4 and TRBJ2-2, with D hard to call. This CDR3 is 15 amino acids long. The CDR3 reads CAGSLVASNTGELFF. The CDR3, as DNA: TGTGCCGGCAGTTTAGTCGCATCGAACACCGGGGAGCTGTTTTTT.

There are a few counts of this clonotype. In DNA form, the CDR3 reads TGTGCCAGCAGTTTGGGAGGGTACCGCGGTCAGCCCCAGCATTTT. Residues: CASSLGGYRGQPQHF. The chain couples TRBV28 to TRBJ1-5; D is ambiguous. Germline V lookup: CDR1 MDHEN, CDR2 SYDVKM. The CDR3 loop spans 15 amino acids. V lost 3 bases to trimming and J lost 6 bases, with 15 bases between them. The whole variable domain, remainder taken from reference TRBV28 and TRBJ1-5, is DVKVTQSSRYLVKRTGEKVFLECVQDMDHENMFWYRQDPGLGLRLIYFSYDVKMKEKGDIPEGYSVSREKKERFSLILESASTNQTSMYLCASSLGGYRGQPQHFGDGTRLSIL.

This clonotype was observed a handful of times. V is TRBV4-2 and J is TRBJ1-5, with TRBD1 identical over 9 bases. J was trimmed by 3 bases and V by 5 bases; bases with no gene match: 5. CDR3 length equals 15 residues. Looked up from germline, CDR1 is LGHNA and CDR2 is YNFKEQ. CDR3: CASSETGGNNQPQHF. CDR3 sequence (DNA): TGTGCCAGCAGCGAGACAGGGGGAAACAATCAGCCCCAGCATTTT.

This clonotype was found a few times. The rearrangement joins TRBV25-1 to TRBJ2-1; 7 bases align to TRBD2. V was pared by 6 bases and J by 9 bases, with 8 bases of the junction left unmatched. The CDR3 runs to 13 residues. The germline V gene encodes CDR1 MGHDK and CDR2 SYGVNS. CDR3 sequence: CASSLGGWGEQFF. The CDR3, as DNA: TGTGCCAGCAGCTTGGGGGGGTGGGGTGAGCAGTTCTTC.

This chain connects TRBV7-3 to TRBJ2-5, with D possibly being TRBD1 (6 bases). Germline V CDR1 and CDR2: SGHTA, FQGTGA. The CDR3 runs to 15 residues. Trimming pared 5 bases from V and 2 bases from J, leaving 15 bases between. The CDR3 sequence: CASSPQGFGQETQYF. The DNA of the CDR3 is TGTGCCAGCAGCCCCCAGGGGTTTGGTCAAGAGACCCAGTACTTC.

The chain recombines TRBV5-1 with TRBJ2-2, with 8 bases identical to TRBD1. V shed 2 bases, J shed 5 bases, and the junction held 5 bases outside the gene matches. Per germline, CDR1 SGHRS and CDR2 YFSETQ. This CDR3 has 15 residues. CDR3 region: CASSFPGGRTGELFF. CDR3 in DNA: TGCGCCAGCAGCTTTCCAGGGGGCCGTACCGGGGAGCTGTTTTTT.

This clonotype has a count of ten or more. The chain employs TRBV20-1 and TRBJ2-7; D is ambiguous. Germline V lookup: CDR1 DFQATT, CDR2 SNEGSKA (reference sequence). The V end lost 3 bases, the J end lost 1 base, and 10 bases lay between the germline ends. This CDR3 has 13 amino acids. CDR3 loop: CSASMPVSYEQYF. The CDR3, as DNA: TGCAGTGCTAGTATGCCGGTTTCCTACGAGCAGTACTTC.

This clonotype was seen only a few times. The chain links TRBV5-1 to TRBJ2-3; TRBD1 matches at 8 bases. CDR1 and CDR2 (germline): SGHRS, YFSETQ. V lost 5 bases and J lost 2; bases outside the gene matches: 10. This CDR3 is built from 16 residues. The CDR3 DNA sequence: TGCGCCAGCAGGCCTGCGACAGGGGTGGACACAGATACGCAGTATTTT. It specifies CASRPATGVDTDTQYF. Looking up the rest from reference TRBV5-1 and TRBJ2-3 gives the full variable domain: KAGVTQTPRYLIKTRGQQVTLSCSPISGHRSVSWYQQTPGQGLQFLFEYFSETQRNKGNFPGRFSGRQFSNSRSEMNVSTLELGDSALYLCASRPATGVDTDTQYFGPGTRLTVL.

This clonotype was picked up many times. The chain combines TRBV5-1 with TRBJ1-2; 9 bases map to TRBD1. This CDR3 is built from 18 residues. Germline V gene sequence: CDR1 SGHRS, CDR2 YFSETQ. Trimming took 0 bases from V and 8 from J; bases not matched to a gene: 17. The CDR3 is CASSLDPRATGGVKGYTF. Written as DNA, the CDR3 is TGCGCCAGCAGCTTGGACCCCCGGGCGACAGGGGGAGTTAAGGGCTACACCTTC.

The table lists this clonotype with many counts. V is TRBV7-3 and J is TRBJ2-7, with D tentatively TRBD2 (6 bases). This CDR3 is built from 15 residues. Trimming took off 2 bases at V and 4 bases at J, with 15 bases between the two ends. From germline, CDR1 is SGHTA and CDR2 FQGTGA. CDR3: CASSLEPGLIYEQYF. The CDR3 bases are TGTGCCAGCAGCTTAGAGCCGGGACTCATTTACGAGCAGTACTTC.

V is TRBV6-1 and J is TRBJ1-6; no definite D call. V was shortened by 5 bases and J by 7 bases, with 6 bases between the two germline ends. The CDR3 sequence is 12 residues long. CDR1 is MNHNS, CDR2 SASEGT, per germline. As DNA, the CDR3 is TGTGCCAGCAGTTTTAACAATTCACCCCTCCACTTT. This sequence encodes CASSFNNSPLHF.

A note on this clonotype: One junction end disagrees with the germline gene, perhaps due to a read error. This chain joins TRBV20-1 and TRBJ1-6; D gene ambiguous. This CDR3 is built from 10 residues. Germline lookup yields CDR1 DFQATT and CDR2 SNEGSKA (reference sequence). CDR3 sequence reads: CSARPRPLHF. Written as DNA, the CDR3 is TGCAGTGCTAGACCCCGGCCCCTGCACTTT.

This clonotype appeared a few times. The V call is TRBV2, the J call TRBJ2-7, with D perhaps being TRBD1 or TRBD2 (5 bases each). CDR1 and CDR2 from the germline V gene are SNHLY and FYNNEI. The CDR3 totals 14 residues. Trimming pared 7 bases from V and 2 bases from J, leaving 15 bases between. CDR3 sequence (DNA): TGTGCCAGCATCTTTGGGGGAAACCCCTACGAGCAGTACTTC. Its protein is CASIFGGNPYEQYF.

Judged by abundance, this clonotype is medium-sized. This chain uses TRBV7-2 with TRBJ2-2; a weak D match, TRBD1 (5 bases). V was clipped by 3 bases and J by 4 bases, with 12 bases between them. Germline CDR1 is SGHTA and CDR2 is FQGNSA. The CDR3 consists of 15 residues. CDR3 nucleotide sequence: TGTGCCAGCAGCTTTACAGGAATTCGCACCGGGGAGCTGTTTTTT. Its translation: CASSFTGIRTGELFF.

The chain recombines TRBV11-2 with TRBJ2-3; D gene ambiguous. Trimming removed 5 bases at V and 0 bases at J, with 9 bases between. Per germline, CDR1 SGHAT and CDR2 FQNNGV. CDR3 length equals 14 residues. CDR3 in amino acids: CASSPPQSTDTQYF. CDR3 nucleotides: TGTGCCAGCAGCCCACCCCAGAGCACAGATACGCAGTATTTT.

The chain is built from TRBV4-2 and TRBJ2-7; the D gene could be TRBD1 or TRBD2 (5 bases each). V was trimmed by 1 base and J by 4 bases, leaving 14 bases between them. This CDR3 comprises 15 residues. Germline loops: CDR1 LGHNA, CDR2 YNFKEQ. CDR3 loop: CASSQVLGEGYEQYF. As DNA, the CDR3 is TGTGCCAGCAGCCAAGTGTTGGGTGAGGGGTACGAGCAGTACTTC.

There are many counts of this clonotype. The rearrangement links TRBV4-1 to TRBJ2-7; no reliable D call. CDR3 length equals 11 residues. CDR1 MGHRA and CDR2 YSYEKL come from the germline V gene. V shed 5 bases and J shed 3 bases, with 5 bases lying between them. CDR3 nucleotide sequence: TGCGCCAGCAGCAATTTCTACGAGCAGTACTTC. Protein: CASSNFYEQYF.

Here the CDR3 reads CASSEWTANQPQHF. The CDR3 DNA follows: TGTGCCAGCAGTGAGTGGACGGCTAATCAGCCCCAGCATTTT. The chain carries TRBV2 and TRBJ1-5; D is undetermined. The CDR3 contains 14 residues. The ends were cut back, 3 bases at V and 4 bases at J, with 10 bases in the middle. Germline V gene lookup returns CDR1 SNHLY and CDR2 FYNNEI.

The CDR3 coding sequence is TGCAGCGTTGAGGAACAAGTGAACACTGAAGCTTTCTTT. It translates to CSVEEQVNTEAFF. The chain links TRBV29-1 to TRBJ1-1, with D uncertain. The CDR3 sequence is 13 residues long. Trimming stripped 3 bases from V and 0 bases from J, with 8 bases between. Germline V lookup: CDR1 SQVTM, CDR2 ANQGSEA.

This clonotype was counted a few times. This chain links TRBV9 with TRBJ1-5, with TRBD1 matching over 11 bases. The CDR3 is made up of 16 amino acids. Germline-derived CDR1 and CDR2 are SGDLS and YYNGEE. The J segment lost 3 bases and the V segment lost 3 bases, leaving 5 bases of the junction unmatched. For the CDR3, the DNA is TGTGCCAGCAGCGCAGGACAGGGGGCCCCCAATCAGCCCCAGCATTTT. Encoded protein: CASSAGQGAPNQPQHF.

The chain combines TRBV7-2 with TRBJ2-1; 13 bases map to TRBD2. Trimming cost V 3 bases and J 6 bases; bases outside gene matches: 8. The germline V gene has CDR1 SGHTA and CDR2 FQGNSA. The CDR3 extends over 17 amino acids. This CDR3 reads CASSLHSGLAGANEQFF. The CDR3 DNA follows: TGTGCCAGCAGCTTGCACTCAGGACTAGCGGGAGCCAATGAGCAGTTCTTC.

This clonotype was seen at least ten times. The V gene is TRBV7-2, the J gene TRBJ2-5, with D perhaps given as TRBD1 or TRBD2 (5 bases each). The germline V gene encodes CDR1 SGHTA and CDR2 FQGNSA. This CDR3 is 15 amino acids long. Trimming cost V 5 bases and J 7 bases, with 20 bases left between them. DNA of the CDR3: TGTGCCAGCAGCCCAAGGGACGGATTAATCGTGACCCAGTACTTC. Amino acid sequence: CASSPRDGLIVTQYF.

The V call is TRBV9, the J call TRBJ2-6, with TRBD1 matching over 7 bases. V lost 4 bases, J lost 0 bases, and 10 bases stayed unmatched. CDR1 and CDR2 (germline): SGDLS, YYNGEE. CDR3 length: 18 amino acids. The CDR3 nucleotides are TGTGCCAGCAGCAAGCGGACAGGATTACGCTCTGGGGCCAACGTCCTGACTTTC. This codes for CASSKRTGLRSGANVLTF.

This clonotype was counted many times. The DNA of the CDR3 is TGTGCCAGCAGTCCCTCTACTTACGAGCAGTACTTC. This codes for CASSPSTYEQYF. V gene TRBV28 combines with J gene TRBJ2-7; D gene uncertain. The CDR3 has 12 amino acids. The V gene's germline CDR1 is MDHEN and CDR2 SYDVKM. V lost 5 bases to trimming and J lost 4 bases, with 9 bases between them.

V is TRBV2 and J is TRBJ2-3; D remains unclear. Trimming removed 7 bases from V and 0 bases from J, with 11 bases in between. Germline V gene data show CDR1 as SNHLY and CDR2 as FYNNEI. The CDR3 is made up of 14 amino acids. The CDR3 sequence is CASNLQISTDTQYF. In DNA form, the CDR3 reads TGTGCCAGCAATTTACAGATTAGCACAGATACGCAGTATTTT.

As to this clonotype: A read error may explain this, as a much larger clone is one base away. The rearrangement joins TRBV4-1 to TRBJ2-5; 8 bases agree with TRBD2. Germline-derived CDR1 and CDR2 are MGHRA and YSYEKL. The CDR3 spans 14 residues. This chain's CDR3 is CASGQVPSGETQYF. The CDR3 DNA reads as TGCGCCAGCGGCCAAGTTCCTAGCGGGGAGACCCAGTACTTC.

This clonotype was observed a handful of times. The chain combines TRBV9 with TRBJ2-1; TRBD2 is a possible D gene (5 bases). This CDR3 has 15 residues. Germline V CDR1 and CDR2: SGDLS, YYNGEE. Trimming stripped 0 bases from V and 0 bases from J, with 7 bases between. The CDR3 loop is CASSVAGDSYNEQFF. CDR3 DNA: TGTGCCAGCAGCGTAGCCGGGGACTCCTACAATGAGCAGTTCTTC.

This clonotype was counted a few times. The chain couples TRBV2 to TRBJ1-5, with no clear D. The germline gives CDR1 SNHLY, CDR2 FYNNEI. This CDR3 has 14 residues. Trimming took 0 bases from V and 3 from J, leaving 6 bases between them. The CDR3 region has the DNA TGTGCCAGCAGTGAAGCTTCGGACAATCAGCCCCAGCATTTT. Amino acids: CASSEASDNQPQHF.

To note about this clonotype: The junction departs from the called germline gene at one end, perhaps through a read error. The rearrangement links TRBV6-1 to TRBJ2-1, with D hard to call. Germline assignment: CDR1 MNHNS and CDR2 SASEGT. The CDR3 is 15 residues long. The CDR3 bases are TGTGCCAGCAGTGTGCCTTTGGACGGAAACAATGAGCAGCTCTTC. Its protein product is CASSVPLDGNNEQLF.